The 20 T cell receptor beta chains below were found in one sample sequenced in a study of shared clonotypes between healthy human individuals (TCRdb year 2020). The protocol used for the library was the immunoSEQ multiplex PCR assay. The clones in this table, taken by TCRdb from immuneACCESS, are in-frame only. Not every clone is retained; where verified, under half of the shortfall comes from an unresolved V gene, and the cause of the rest is unknown. The sample data list some 79,000 clones, and about 63% of these were observed just once. The biggest ten clones account for around 52% of the sample. The specimen sequenced was memory CD8+ T cells sorted from blood. The sample's cell subset or site label, decoded: CD45RO+ cells pooled with CCR7-negative TemRA cells. The receptors were gathered from a man under 40 in good health.

This clone is medium-sized (0.01 to 0.1%) by share. V gene TRBV28 combines with J gene TRBJ2-7; D not certain. The V end lost 6 bases, the J end lost 2 bases, and 8 bases lay between the germline ends. CDR3 size: 12 residues. Per germline, CDR1 MDHEN and CDR2 SYDVKM. The DNA of the CDR3 is TGTGCCAGCAGGGATGCAACCTACGAGCAGTACTTC. This gives the protein CASRDATYEQYF. The whole variable domain, remainder taken from reference TRBV28 and TRBJ2-7, is DVKVTQSSRYLVKRTGEKVFLECVQDMDHENMFWYRQDPGLGLRLIYFSYDVKMKEKGDIPEGYSVSREKKERFSLILESASTNQTSMYLCASRDATYEQYFGPGTRLTVT.

The chain is built from TRBV6-1 and TRBJ2-7; D not certain. V was shortened by 4 bases and J by 2 bases, with 3 bases between the two germline ends. The V gene's germline CDR1 is MNHNS and CDR2 SASEGT. The CDR3 extends over 11 amino acids. CDR3: CASSGPYEQYF. CDR3 DNA: TGTGCCAGCAGTGGGCCCTACGAGCAGTACTTC.

CDR3 in DNA: TGTGCCAGCAGTTTTGCCCCGCGGGGGAACACAGATACGCAGTATTTT. It codes for CASSFAPRGNTDTQYF. The chain combines TRBV28 with TRBJ2-3; 7 bases are shared with TRBD2. This CDR3 contains 16 residues. From germline, CDR1 is MDHEN and CDR2 SYDVKM. V gave up 3 bases and J gave up 2 bases; unmatched junction bases: 8.

V and J are TRBV28 and TRBJ2-7; the D gene could be TRBD1 or TRBD2 (5 bases each). Trimming removed 1 base from V and 3 bases from J, with 10 bases in between. The CDR3 runs to 14 residues. CDR1 and CDR2 (germline): MDHEN, SYDVKM. CDR3 bases: TGTGCCAGCAGTTTATTTAGGGACCTCTACGAGCAGTACTTC. As protein: CASSLFRDLYEQYF.

The rearrangement links TRBV5-5 to TRBJ2-7; 8 nucleotides line up with TRBD2. CDR3 size: 14 residues. The germline gives CDR1 SGHKS, CDR2 YYEKEE (reference sequence). The ends lost 4 bases at V and 3 bases at J; junction bases unmatched: 6. The CDR3 here is CASSQDTSGYEQYF. Written as DNA, the CDR3 is TGTGCCAGCAGCCAAGATACTAGCGGCTACGAGCAGTACTTC.

This clone was detected many times. The chain is built from TRBV19 and TRBJ2-1; D is undetermined. Germline-derived CDR1 and CDR2 are LNHDA and SQIVND (reference sequence). Trimming pared 1 base from V and 4 bases from J, leaving 8 bases between. The CDR3 spans 14 residues. The CDR3 spells CASSIASGYNEQFF. CDR3 DNA sequence: TGTGCCAGTAGTATAGCTTCGGGTTACAATGAGCAGTTCTTC.

The chain carries TRBV27 and TRBJ2-3; 10 positions match TRBD2. The V segment lost 4 bases and the J segment 3 bases; nucleotides outside the gene matches: 7. Germline V gene lookup returns CDR1 MNHEY and CDR2 SMNVEV (reference sequence). The CDR3 runs to 16 residues. For the CDR3, the DNA is TGTGCCAGCAGTTCGCCCGCTAGCGGGAGAACAGATACGCAGTATTTT. It translates to CASSSPASGRTDTQYF.

This clone was detected a few times. This chain connects TRBV19 to TRBJ2-6; D is ambiguous. This CDR3 is built from 14 residues. Trimming cost V 5 bases and J 1 base, with 6 bases left between them. Germline V gene data show CDR1 as LNHDA and CDR2 as SQIVND (reference sequence). For the CDR3, the DNA is TGTGCCAGTAGTCCTCGGTCTGGGGCCAACGTCCTGACTTTC. Amino acid sequence: CASSPRSGANVLTF.

Ten or more counts support this clone. Other nucleotide sequences from this sample produce the same CDR3. DNA of the CDR3: TGTGCCAGCAGTACTTACAATGAGCAGTTCTTC. It yields the protein CASSTYNEQFF. The rearrangement joins TRBV27 to TRBJ2-1; D is unclear. The V gene's germline CDR1 is MNHEY and CDR2 SMNVEV (reference sequence). Trimming took 5 bases from V and 4 from J, leaving 3 bases between them. CDR3 length: 11 residues.

This clone occurred once. The chain carries TRBV11-2 and TRBJ2-7; 11 bases fit TRBD1. Germline V gene lookup returns CDR1 SGHAT and CDR2 FQNNGV. This CDR3 is 16 amino acids long. The ends lost 6 bases at V and 2 bases at J; junction bases unmatched: 9. The CDR3 region is CASSPIPGQGAYEQYF. The CDR3 DNA reads TGTGCCAGCAGTCCGATCCCGGGACAGGGGGCCTACGAGCAGTACTTC.

The chain joins TRBV6-5 to TRBJ1-2; TRBD1 aligns across 7 bases. The CDR3 consists of 15 residues. The V segment lost 0 bases and the J segment 8 bases; nucleotides outside the gene matches: 9. Germline V gene sequence: CDR1 MNHEY, CDR2 SVGAGI. This CDR3 is CASSYSPRQGMGYTF. CDR3 DNA: TGTGCCAGCAGTTACTCCCCTCGACAGGGAATGGGCTACACCTTC.

The V gene is TRBV30, the J gene TRBJ1-1; tentative D call: TRBD1 (6 bases). V was pared by 7 bases and J by 11 bases, with 23 bases between. The CDR3 spans 13 residues. Looked up from germline, CDR1 is GTSNPN and CDR2 is SVGIG (reference sequence). The CDR3: CASLLDRPAGAFF. The DNA for the CDR3 is TGTGCCTCACTACTTGACAGGCCGGCTGGGGCTTTCTTT.

This rearrangement joins TRBV5-6 to TRBJ1-2; a weak D match, TRBD1 (6 bases). Trimming cost V 5 bases and J 6 bases, with 23 bases left between them. This CDR3 has 16 amino acids. Germline loops: CDR1 SGHDT, CDR2 YYEEEE. For the CDR3, the DNA is TGTGCCAGCAGGGAATGGGGGGCGCCTCGGTCCGATGGCTACACCTTC. Translation gives CASREWGAPRSDGYTF. The full variable domain, in which reference TRBV5-6 and TRBJ1-2 provide the parts outside the CDR3, is DAGVTQSPTHLIKTRGQQVTLRCSPKSGHDTVSWYQQALGQGPQFIFQYYEEEERQRGNFPDRFSGHQFPNYSSELNVNALLLGDSALYLCASREWGAPRSDGYTFGSGTRLTVV.

This chain joins TRBV6-5 and TRBJ2-7; D gene ambiguous. V dropped 10 bases and J dropped 4 bases, with 14 bases sitting between them. This CDR3 is 12 amino acids long. The germline CDR1 and CDR2 sequences are MNHEY and SVGAGI. CDR3 bases: TGTGCCACTAAAGGAGTGGGGTACGAGCAGTACTTC. Protein: CATKGVGYEQYF.

This clone came up a few times. The chain has TRBV5-4 and TRBJ1-4; TRBD1 aligns across 11 bases. The CDR3 loop spans 14 amino acids. Germline values: CDR1 SGHNT, CDR2 YYREEE (reference sequence). Unmatched junction bases numbered 4, after V lost 4 bases and J lost 8 bases. The CDR3 loop reads CASSGQGAEEKLFF. CDR3 sequence (DNA): TGTGCCAGCAGCGGACAGGGGGCTGAGGAAAAACTGTTTTTT.

As for this clone: This sequence may be a read error, since a much larger clone differs from it by one base. Distinct nucleotide sequences in the sample also encode this CDR3. The genes are TRBV28 and TRBJ2-7; no clear D. Trimming removed 3 bases at V and 2 bases at J, with 5 bases between. Germline CDR1 is MDHEN and CDR2 is SYDVKM. The CDR3 runs to 12 residues. The CDR3 loop reads CASSFMTYEQYF. CDR3 nucleotide sequence: TGTGCCAGCAGTTTTATGACCTACGAGCAGTACTTC.

This chain connects TRBV25-1 to TRBJ2-1; D perhaps matches TRBD2 (6 bases). The CDR3 runs to 16 residues. Germline V gene data show CDR1 as MGHDK and CDR2 as SYGVNS. With 1 base removed from V and 3 bases from J, the gap between germline ends came to 13 bases. CDR3 loop: CASSELGGKSYNEQFF. As DNA, the CDR3 is TGTGCCAGCAGTGAATTGGGGGGAAAAAGCTACAATGAGCAGTTCTTC.

The chain combines TRBV27 with TRBJ2-7; D is ambiguous. CDR3 length: 12 amino acids. CDR1 is MNHEY, CDR2 SMNVEV, per germline (reference sequence). Trimming stripped 3 bases from V and 4 bases from J, with 7 bases between. The CDR3 nucleotides read TGTGCCAGCAGTTTCTTCGGATACGAGCAGTACTTC. It encodes CASSFFGYEQYF.

The chain links TRBV14 to TRBJ2-1, with a weak D call TRBD2 (6 bases). The CDR3 is 17 amino acids. V shed 4 bases and J shed 2 bases, with 18 bases lying between them. Looked up from germline, CDR1 is SGHDN and CDR2 is FVKESK. In DNA form, the CDR3 reads TGTGCCAGCAGCCCATTTATAAGTAGCGGTGCCTACAATGAGCAGTTCTTC. This translates into CASSPFISSGAYNEQFF.

Only a few counts were recorded for this clone. The V and J genes are TRBV4-3 and TRBJ1-5, with 9 bases lining up with TRBD1. The length of the CDR3 is 15 residues. Looked up from germline, CDR1 is LGHNA and CDR2 is YSLEER. V dropped 3 bases and J dropped 3; count of bases not matched to a gene: 3. Here the CDR3 DNA reads TGCGCCAGCAGCCACGGGACAGGGAACAATCAGCCCCAGCATTTT. It translates to CASSHGTGNNQPQHF.